Below, 2 T cell receptor beta chains from the same sample are listed, as sequenced in a study of T cell responses to AZD1222 COVID-19 vaccine. The table came from immunoSEQ multiplex PCR; TCRdb's copy has only in-frame clones and leaves some out. The repertoire holds 120,000 to 150,000 clones, 88% seen once, with roughly 15% in the top ten. Sample: peripheral blood, taken on day 0 of AZD1222 vaccination. The receptors come from an adult in good health.

The chain links TRBV15 to TRBJ1-2; possibly TRBD1 for D (5 bases). Germline-derived CDR1 and CDR2 are LNHNV and YYDKDF (reference sequence). Between the trimmed V and J ends, which lost 3 bases and 5 bases, there was a span of 16 bases. CDR3 length equals 15 residues. The CDR3 region is CATSSRDGVIYGYTF. CDR3 nucleotides: TGTGCCACCAGCAGCAGGGACGGGGTAATTTATGGCTACACCTTC.

The V and J genes are TRBV3-1 (or the pseudogene TRBV3-2) and TRBJ1-1; no clear D. Germline-derived CDR1 and CDR2 are LGHDT and YNNKEL (reference sequence). The CDR3 is 11 amino acids. Trimming pared 2 bases from V and 2 bases from J, leaving 0 bases between. CDR3 DNA: TGTGCCAGCAGCCAAAACACTGAAGCTTTCTTT. Protein sequence: CASSQNTEAFF.